This is a list of T cell receptor beta chains from one sample in a study of cytomegalovirus exposure and HLA in healthy donors. Assay used: immunoSEQ multiplex PCR; TCRdb lists only in-frame clones, some missing. The table lists roughly 150,000 clones, 82% of them singletons. The sequencing sample was made of PBMCs. These receptors were collected from a girl between 5 and 17 years old in good health and CMV-seropositive. Each CDR3 is given with its conserved first and last residue. The D gene is left open where the match is weak. Some rows mark clone size as missing; the rest say once, few, many or name a class of expanded clone.

D	size	J	V	CDR3	DNA
TRBD1	-	TRBJ1-1	TRBV2	CASSERTGNTEAFF	TGTGCCAGCAGTGAACGGACAGGGAACACTGAAGCTTTCTTT
-	-	TRBJ1-3	TRBV5-1	CASSLSPSFAGNTIYF	TGCGCCAGCAGCTTGAGCCCGTCTTTCGCGGGAAACACCATATATTTT
-	-	TRBJ2-3	TRBV30	CAWRGGIGGQDTQYF	TGTGCCTGGAGGGGCGGGATCGGAGGTCAGGATACGCAGTATTTT
TRBD1	-	TRBJ1-4	TRBV29-1	CSVGSGGEKLFF	TGCAGCGTTGGGTCAGGGGGTGAAAAACTGTTTTTT
-	-	TRBJ2-7	TRBV4-1	CASSQGGAPGSSEQYF	TGCGCCAGCAGCCAAGGTGGTGCACCCGGTTCGTCGGAGCAGTACTTC
TRBD1	-	TRBJ2-1	TRBV29-1	CSVDIQGVYNEQFF	TGCAGCGTTGATATCCAGGGGGTATACAATGAGCAGTTCTTC
TRBD2	once	TRBJ2-2	TRBV2	CASSDNAGTSPGELFF	TGTGCCAGCAGTGATAATGCCGGGACTAGTCCCGGGGAGCTGTTTTTT
TRBD1	-	TRBJ2-5	TRBV10-3	CAISAQDRVRETQYF	TGTGCCATCAGTGCTCAGGACAGGGTTAGGGAGACCCAGTACTTC
-	-	TRBJ1-2	TRBV10-3	CAISESTPRANYGYTF	TGTGCCATCAGTGAGTCGACCCCCAGGGCTAACTATGGCTACACCTTC
-	-	TRBJ2-1	TRBV27	CASSLAQGSYNEQFF	TGTGCCAGCAGTTTGGCGCAGGGTTCCTACAATGAGCAGTTCTTC
TRBD1	-	TRBJ1-1	TRBV28	CASIKGQGIWLDTEAFF	TGTGCCAGCATTAAGGGACAGGGGATTTGGTTAGACACTGAAGCTTTCTTT
TRBD1	-	TRBJ1-2	TRBV18	CASSSSGTGLPYGYTF	TGTGCCAGCTCATCTTCCGGGACAGGTCTTCCCTATGGCTACACCTTC
TRBD1	-	TRBJ1-1	TRBV5-6	CASSRLDRGNTEAFF	TGTGCCAGCAGCCGGTTAGACAGGGGGAACACTGAAGCTTTCTTT
-	-	TRBJ1-5	TRBV27	CASSLSNRYEGNQPQHF	TGTGCCAGCAGTTTATCGAATCGGTACGAAGGCAATCAGCCCCAGCATTTT
TRBD2	once	TRBJ2-7	TRBV29-1	CSVKGGSSYEQYF	TGCAGCGTTAAGGGCGGGAGCTCCTACGAGCAGTACTTC
-	-	TRBJ2-3	TRBV27	CASSFGYTQYF	TGTGCCAGCAGTTTCGGTTATACGCAGTATTTT
-	-	TRBJ1-1	TRBV9	CASSVSGNTEAFF	TGTGCCAGCAGCGTATCAGGGAACACTGAAGCTTTCTTT
TRBD2	-	TRBJ2-1	TRBV5-4	CASRPGLAEPNEQFF	TGTGCCAGCAGGCCGGGACTAGCGGAACCCAATGAGCAGTTCTTC
TRBD1	-	TRBJ1-3	TRBV9	CASSVAGTASFDPTGNTIYF	TGTGCCAGCAGCGTAGCTGGGACAGCGTCCTTCGATCCTACAGGAAACACCATATATTTT
TRBD1	few	TRBJ1-1	TRBV10-3	CAITETGREAFF	TGTGCCATCACCGAGACAGGGCGTGAAGCTTTCTTT
TRBD2	-	TRBJ2-1	TRBV7-6	CASSLEAGNEQFF	TGTGCCAGCAGCTTAGAAGCGGGGAATGAGCAGTTCTTC
TRBD2	-	TRBJ2-1	TRBV29-1	CSVEPAGMNEQFF	TGCAGCGTTGAACCAGCGGGGATGAATGAGCAGTTCTTC
TRBD1	once	TRBJ2-7	TRBV5-4	CASSWDRAYEQYF	TGTGCCAGCAGCTGGGACAGGGCCTACGAGCAGTACTTC
TRBD2	-	TRBJ2-6	TRBV28	CASRGGETGANVLTF	TGTGCCAGCAGGGGGGGGGAAACTGGGGCCAACGTCCTGACTTTC
-	-	TRBJ1-1	TRBV18	CASSPPLPGRGTEAFF	TGTGCCAGCTCACCACCGCTACCCGGGAGGGGCACTGAAGCTTTCTTT
-	-	TRBJ1-2	TRBV6-4	CASSATPEDYGYTF	TGTGCCAGCAGTGCAACCCCGGAGGACTATGGCTACACCTTC
-	once	TRBJ2-7	TRBV4-3	CASSQDARGPYEQYF	TGCGCCAGCAGCCAAGATGCGCGGGGCCCCTACGAGCAGTACTTC
-	-	TRBJ2-7	TRBV9	CASSDGDSAYEQYF	TGTGCCAGCAGCGACGGGGACTCAGCCTACGAGCAGTACTTC
-	-	TRBJ1-2	TRBV11-2	CASSLFWGPDYGYTF	TGTGCCAGCAGCTTATTTTGGGGCCCGGACTATGGCTACACCTTC
TRBD1	few	TRBJ1-2	TRBV19	CASSIDHRGWGGYTF	TGTGCCAGTAGTATAGATCACAGGGGCTGGGGTGGCTACACCTTC
TRBD2	once	TRBJ2-7	TRBV9	CASSVEGTSDEQYF	TGTGCCAGCAGCGTAGAGGGCACTAGCGACGAGCAGTACTTC
-	-	TRBJ2-7	TRBV7-8	CASNLEQAYEQYF	TGTGCCAGCAACTTAGAACAAGCCTACGAGCAGTACTTC
TRBD1	-	TRBJ2-5	TRBV27	CASSRDRDQETQYF	TGTGCCAGCAGCCGTGACAGGGACCAAGAGACCCAGTACTTC
TRBD1	-	TRBJ2-7	TRBV28	CASSRGTGGSFSYEQYF	TGTGCCAGCAGTCGTGGGACAGGGGGCAGCTTTTCCTACGAGCAGTACTTC